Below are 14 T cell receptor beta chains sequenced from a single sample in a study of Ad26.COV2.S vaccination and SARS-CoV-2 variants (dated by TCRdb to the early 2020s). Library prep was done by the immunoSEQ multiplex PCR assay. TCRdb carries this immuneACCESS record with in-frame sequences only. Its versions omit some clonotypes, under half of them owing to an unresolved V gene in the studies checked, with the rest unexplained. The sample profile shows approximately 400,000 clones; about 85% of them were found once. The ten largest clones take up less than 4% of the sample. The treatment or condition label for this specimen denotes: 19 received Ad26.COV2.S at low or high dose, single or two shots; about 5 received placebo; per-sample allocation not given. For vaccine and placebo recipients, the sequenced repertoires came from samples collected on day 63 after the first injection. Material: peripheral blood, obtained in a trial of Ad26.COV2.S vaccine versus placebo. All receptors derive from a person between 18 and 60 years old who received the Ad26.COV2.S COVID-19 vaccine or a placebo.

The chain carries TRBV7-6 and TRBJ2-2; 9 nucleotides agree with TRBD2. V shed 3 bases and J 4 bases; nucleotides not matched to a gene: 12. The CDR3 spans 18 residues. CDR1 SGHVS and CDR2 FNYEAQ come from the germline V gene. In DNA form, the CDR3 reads TGTGCCAGCAGCTTCTCTCTTCCGGGACTAGCCCCCACCGGGGAGCTGTTTTTT. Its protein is CASSFSLPGLAPTGELFF.

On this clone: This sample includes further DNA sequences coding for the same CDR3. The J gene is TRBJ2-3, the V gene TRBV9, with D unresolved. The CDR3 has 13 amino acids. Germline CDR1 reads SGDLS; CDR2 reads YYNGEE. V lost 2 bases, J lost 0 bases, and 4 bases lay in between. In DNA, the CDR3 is TGTGCCAGCAGCGTGGCCAGCACAGATACGCAGTATTTT. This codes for CASSVASTDTQYF.

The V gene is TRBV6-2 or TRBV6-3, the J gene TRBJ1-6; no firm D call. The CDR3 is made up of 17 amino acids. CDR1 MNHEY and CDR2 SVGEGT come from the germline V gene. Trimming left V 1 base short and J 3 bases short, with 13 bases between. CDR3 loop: CASSYLAPGNYNSPLHF. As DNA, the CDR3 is TGTGCCAGCAGTTACTTGGCGCCGGGAAACTATAATTCACCCCTCCACTTT.

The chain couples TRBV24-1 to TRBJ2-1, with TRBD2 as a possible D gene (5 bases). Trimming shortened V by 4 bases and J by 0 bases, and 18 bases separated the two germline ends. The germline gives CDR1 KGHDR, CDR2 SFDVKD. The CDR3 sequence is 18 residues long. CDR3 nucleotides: TGTGCCACCAGTGACCTTAACCTAGCTTCTAGCTCCTACAATGAGCAGTTCTTC. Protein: CATSDLNLASSSYNEQFF.

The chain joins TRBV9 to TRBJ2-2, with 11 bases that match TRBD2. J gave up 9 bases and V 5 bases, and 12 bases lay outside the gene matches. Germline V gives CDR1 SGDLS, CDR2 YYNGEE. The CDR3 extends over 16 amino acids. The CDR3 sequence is CASSPQTSGVVRELFF. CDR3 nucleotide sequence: TGTGCCAGCAGTCCTCAGACTAGCGGGGTAGTAAGGGAGCTGTTTTTT.

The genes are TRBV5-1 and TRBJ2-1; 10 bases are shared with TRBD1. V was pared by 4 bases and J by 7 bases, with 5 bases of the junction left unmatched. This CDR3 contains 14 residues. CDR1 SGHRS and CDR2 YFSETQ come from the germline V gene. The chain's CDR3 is CASSTGTGVNEQFF. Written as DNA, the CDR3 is TGCGCCAGCAGCACCGGGACAGGGGTAAATGAGCAGTTCTTC.

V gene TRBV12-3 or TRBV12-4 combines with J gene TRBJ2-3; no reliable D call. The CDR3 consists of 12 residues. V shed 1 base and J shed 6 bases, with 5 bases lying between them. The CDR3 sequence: CASSLGWDTQYF. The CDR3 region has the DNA TGTGCCAGCAGTTTAGGCTGGGATACGCAGTATTTT.

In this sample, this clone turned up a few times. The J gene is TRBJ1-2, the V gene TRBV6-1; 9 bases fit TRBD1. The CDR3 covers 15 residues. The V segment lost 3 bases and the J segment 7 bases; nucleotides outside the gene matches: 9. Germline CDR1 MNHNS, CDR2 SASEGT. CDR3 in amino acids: CASSDGQGLLGGYTF. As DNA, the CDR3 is TGTGCCAGCAGTGATGGACAGGGGTTGCTCGGTGGCTACACCTTC.

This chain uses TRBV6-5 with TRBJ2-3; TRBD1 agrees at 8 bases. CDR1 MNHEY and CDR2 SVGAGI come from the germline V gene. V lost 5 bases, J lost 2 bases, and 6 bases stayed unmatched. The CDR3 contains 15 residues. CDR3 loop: CASSQSGGNTDTQYF. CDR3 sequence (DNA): TGTGCCAGCAGTCAGTCAGGGGGCAACACAGATACGCAGTATTTT.

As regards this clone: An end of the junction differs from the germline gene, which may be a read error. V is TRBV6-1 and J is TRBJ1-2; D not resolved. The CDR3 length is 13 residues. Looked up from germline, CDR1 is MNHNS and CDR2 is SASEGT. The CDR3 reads CASREEGYYGYTF. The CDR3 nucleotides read TGTGCCAGCAGGGAAGAGGGCTACTATGGCTACACCTTC.

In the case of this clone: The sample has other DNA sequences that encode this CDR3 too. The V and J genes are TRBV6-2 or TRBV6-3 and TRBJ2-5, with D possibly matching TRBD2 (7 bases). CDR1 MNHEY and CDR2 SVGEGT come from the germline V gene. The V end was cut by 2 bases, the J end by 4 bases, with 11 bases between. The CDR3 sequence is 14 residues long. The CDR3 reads CASSYGGAGETQYF. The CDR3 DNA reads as TGTGCCAGCAGTTACGGGGGGGCCGGAGAGACCCAGTACTTC.

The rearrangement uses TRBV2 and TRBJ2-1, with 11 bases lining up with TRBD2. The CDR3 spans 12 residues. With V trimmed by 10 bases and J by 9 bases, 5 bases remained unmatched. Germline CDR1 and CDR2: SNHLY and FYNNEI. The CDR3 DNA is TGTGCCACCTCTAGCGGGAGGATTGAGCAGTTCTTC. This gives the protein CATSSGRIEQFF.

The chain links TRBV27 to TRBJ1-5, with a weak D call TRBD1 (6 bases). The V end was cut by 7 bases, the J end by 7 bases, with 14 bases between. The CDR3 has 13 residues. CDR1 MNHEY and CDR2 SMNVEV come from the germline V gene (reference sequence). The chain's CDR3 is CASMKGGGQPQHF. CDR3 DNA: TGTGCCAGCATGAAAGGGGGAGGACAGCCCCAGCATTTT.

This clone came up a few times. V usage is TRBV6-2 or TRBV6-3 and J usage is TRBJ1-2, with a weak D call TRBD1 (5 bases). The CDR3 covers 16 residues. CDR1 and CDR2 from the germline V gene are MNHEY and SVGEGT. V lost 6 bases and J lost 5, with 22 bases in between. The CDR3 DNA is TGTGCCAGCAGCTTGGGAGCCGGAGGGGAATGGTATGGCTACACCTTC. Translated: CASSLGAGGEWYGYTF.